This T cell receptor (beta chain) emerged from a study of T cell repertoires in cytomegalovirus infection. On the study more broadly: Researchers turned to recently identified HLA-C-restricted CMV epitopes as well as well-studied HLA-B-restricted ones. Indications came from public TCR beta signatures; they pointed to CMV infection and to a matching HLA type.

The CDR3 consists of 14 residues. V gave up 5 bases and J gave up 2 bases; unmatched junction bases: 1. The germline V gene encodes CDR1 MNHNY and CDR2 SVGAGI (reference sequence). A single record per CDR3 protein comes from TCRdb applying MiXCR to the reads. This sample yields around 430,000 distinct CDR3 sequences, of which roughly 43% are seen a single time; 40% to 50% belongs to the top ten. Study-wide results and caveats: The cumulative frequency of public TCR beta families distinguished individuals who carried CMV together with the relevant HLA.

Concerning this clonotype: What it binds is not known.

The source of this sequence is a human donor in good health (CMV status not recorded). Some clones in this sample may be carry-over from other donors' samples. V gene TRBV6-6 combines with J gene TRBJ2-2; 8 bases are a match to TRBD2. This specimen was cultured PBMCs, taken from culture after CMV antigen stimulation. The DNA for the CDR3 is TGTGCCAGCAGTAGCGGGAGTAACACCGGGGAGCTGTTTTTT. Its translation: CASSSGSNTGELFF.